What follows are 5 T cell receptor beta chains derived from one specimen sequenced in a study of blood T cell repertoires in COVID-19. Measured with immunoSEQ multiplex PCR; TCRdb has only the in-frame clones, and not every one. The data hold under 400,000 clones, with approximately 88% observed a single time. The specimen was peripheral blood. The origin of the receptors is a woman aged 30 to 39 with COVID-19, enrolled during active disease.

This chain's CDR3 is CASSSRSTQGELFF. DNA of the CDR3: TGTGCCAGCAGTTCCCGGTCAACTCAAGGGGAGCTGTTTTTT. V is TRBV27 and J is TRBJ2-2; D is unclear. Germline V gives CDR1 MNHEY, CDR2 SMNVEV (reference sequence). V lost 4 bases and J lost 8, with 14 bases in between. The length of the CDR3 is 14 residues.

This chain joins TRBV2 and TRBJ2-1; TRBD2 matches 9 bases. This CDR3 is built from 14 residues. The trim removed 6 bases at V and 5 bases at J, leaving 5 bases unmatched. The germline gives CDR1 SNHLY, CDR2 FYNNEI. The CDR3 here is CASSTSGPDNEQFF. The CDR3 DNA reads as TGTGCCAGCAGCACTAGCGGGCCGGACAATGAGCAGTTCTTC.

The V gene is TRBV7-8, the J gene TRBJ1-3; tentative D call: TRBD1 (5 bases). V lost 4 bases and J 0 bases, leaving 13 bases between the germline ends. The germline V gene encodes CDR1 SGHVS and CDR2 FQNEAQ. The length of the CDR3 is 16 residues. The CDR3 DNA sequence: TGTGCCAGCAGCTCCCTGGGAGGGACCTCTGGAAACACCATATATTTT. Its protein product is CASSSLGGTSGNTIYF.

The chain couples TRBV7-9 to TRBJ1-3; 7 bases are shared with TRBD1. V was pared by 10 bases and J by 0 bases, with 9 bases of the junction left unmatched. Germline CDR1 and CDR2: SEHNR and FQNEAQ (reference sequence). CDR3 length equals 15 residues. The CDR3 here is CATLDGTASGNTIYF. CDR3 DNA sequence: TGTGCCACACTGGACGGGACAGCCTCTGGAAACACCATATATTTT.

V and J are TRBV7-8 and TRBJ1-4; perhaps TRBD1 as D (5 bases). V shed 3 bases and J shed 10 bases, with 24 bases lying between them. Germline CDR1 is SGHVS and CDR2 is FQNEAQ. The CDR3 covers 17 residues. CDR3 loop: CASSFNEGRKAIGKLFF. The CDR3 DNA reads TGTGCCAGCAGCTTCAACGAGGGGAGGAAGGCGATAGGAAAACTGTTTTTT. The variable domain in full, completed from reference TRBV7-8 and TRBJ1-4, reads GAGVSQSPRYKVAKRGQDVALRCDPISGHVSLFWYQQALGQGPEFLTYFQNEAQLDKSGLPSDRFFAERPEGSVSTLKIQRTQQEDSAVYLCASSFNEGRKAIGKLFFGSGTQLSVL.